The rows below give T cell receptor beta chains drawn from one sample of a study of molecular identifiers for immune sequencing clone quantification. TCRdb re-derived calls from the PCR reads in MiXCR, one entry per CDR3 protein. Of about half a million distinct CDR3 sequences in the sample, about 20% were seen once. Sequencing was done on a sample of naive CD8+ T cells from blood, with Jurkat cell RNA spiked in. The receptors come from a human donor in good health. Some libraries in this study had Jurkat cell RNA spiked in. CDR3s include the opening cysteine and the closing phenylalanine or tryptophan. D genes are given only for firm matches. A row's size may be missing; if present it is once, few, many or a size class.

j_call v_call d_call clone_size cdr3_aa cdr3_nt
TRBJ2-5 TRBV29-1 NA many CSVEGASDQETQYF TGCAGCGTTGAAGGGGCTAGCGACCAAGAGACCCAGTACTTC
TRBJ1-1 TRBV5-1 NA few CASSLSMGNTEAFF TGCGCCAGCAGCTTGTCTATGGGGAACACTGAAGCTTTCTTT
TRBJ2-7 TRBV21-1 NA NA CASSKDPRQVSYEQCF TGTGCCAGCAGCAAAGACCCCCGGCAGGTGTCCTACGAGCAGTGCTTC
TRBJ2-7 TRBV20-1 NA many CSASEKGRPYEQYF TGCAGTGCTAGCGAGAAGGGGCGACCCTACGAGCAGTACTTC
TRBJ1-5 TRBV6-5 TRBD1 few CASRLGQGQNQPQHF TGTGCCAGCAGACTCGGACAGGGACAAAATCAGCCCCAGCATTTT
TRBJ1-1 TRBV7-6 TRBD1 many CASRSGQGTEAFF TGTGCCAGCAGATCGGGACAGGGGACTGAAGCTTTCTTT
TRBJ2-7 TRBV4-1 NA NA CPSSPTDSSYEQYF TGCCCCAGCAGCCCAACGGACAGCTCCTACGAGCAGTACTTC
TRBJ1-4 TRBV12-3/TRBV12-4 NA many CASSLYGRNEKLFF TGTGCCAGCAGTTTGTACGGAAGAAATGAAAAACTGTTTTTT
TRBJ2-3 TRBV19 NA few CASSILGGSTDTQYF TGTGCCAGTAGTATCCTGGGAGGCTCCACAGATACGCAGTATTTT
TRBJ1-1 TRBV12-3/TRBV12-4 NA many CASSLRKNEAFF TGTGCCAGCAGTTTAAGGAAAAATGAAGCTTTCTTT
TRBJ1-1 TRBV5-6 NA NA CASSLPYDTEAFF TGTGCCAGCAGCTTGCCGTATGACACTGAAGCTTTCTTT
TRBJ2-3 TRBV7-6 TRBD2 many CASSLGLGTSADTQYF TGTGCCAGCAGCTTAGGTCTCGGGACTAGCGCAGATACGCAGTATTTT
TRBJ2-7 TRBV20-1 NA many CSASWGNSYEQYF TGCAGTGCTAGTTGGGGCAACTCCTACGAGCAGTACTTC
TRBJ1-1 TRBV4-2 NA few CASSQGGTGWETEAFF TGTGCCAGCAGCCAAGGGGGTACTGGGTGGGAGACTGAAGCTTTCTTT
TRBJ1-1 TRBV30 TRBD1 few CAWSYAGGITEAFF TGTGCCTGGAGCTACGCAGGGGGAATCACTGAAGCTTTCTTT
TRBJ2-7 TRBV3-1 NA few CASSRRGAGEQYF TGTGCCAGCAGCCGCCGGGGAGCTGGGGAGCAGTACTTC
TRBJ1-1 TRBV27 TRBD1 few CASSSGTGSGTEAFF TGTGCCAGCAGTTCCGGGACAGGGTCGGGCACTGAAGCTTTCTTT
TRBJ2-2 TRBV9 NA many CASSGPAAAPNTGELFF TGTGCCAGCAGCGGCCCCGCGGCGGCCCCGAACACCGGGGAGCTGTTTTTT
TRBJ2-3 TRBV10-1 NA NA CASSPRQVLGTDTQYF TGCGCCAGCAGCCCCCGACAGGTCCTGGGTACAGATACGCAGTATTTT
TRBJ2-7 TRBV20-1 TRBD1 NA CSARDLRGGSVYEQYF TGCAGTGCTAGAGATCTCCGAGGGGGCAGCGTTTACGAGCAGTACTTC
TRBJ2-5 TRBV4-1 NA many CASSQDGGSQETQYF TGCGCCAGCAGCCAAGACGGCGGCTCCCAAGAGACCCAGTACTTC
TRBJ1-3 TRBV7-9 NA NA CASSHPQGAGNTIYF TGTGCCAGCAGCCACCCCCAGGGCGCTGGAAACACCATATATTTT
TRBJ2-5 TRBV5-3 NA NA CASSEYWGNQETQYF TGTGCCAGCAGTGAGTACTGGGGGAACCAAGAGACCCAGTACTTC
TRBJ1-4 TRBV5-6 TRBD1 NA CASSSYRDRENATNEKLLF TGTGCCAGCAGCTCCTACCGGGACAGAGAGAATGCAACTAATGAAAAACTGCTTTTT
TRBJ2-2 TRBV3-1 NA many CASRKNTGELFF TGTGCCAGCCGTAAGAACACCGGGGAGCTGTTTTTT
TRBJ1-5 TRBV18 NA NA CASSPGGAWGDQPQHF TGTGCCAGCTCACCGGGGGGGGCATGGGGCGATCAGCCCCAGCATTTT
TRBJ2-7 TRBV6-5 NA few CASSSQGHSYEQYF TGTGCCAGCAGTTCCCAGGGGCACTCCTACGAGCAGTACTTC
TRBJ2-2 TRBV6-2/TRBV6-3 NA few CASSLHQGAVDHGELFF TGTGCCAGCAGTCTCCATCAGGGTGCCGTAGATCACGGGGAGCTGTTTTTT
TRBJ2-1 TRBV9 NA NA CASSVGPEQFF TGTGCCAGCAGCGTAGGTCCGGAGCAGTTCTTC
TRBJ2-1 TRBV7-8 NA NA CASIPTRGSSYNEQFF TGTGCCAGCATCCCTACTCGGGGCAGCTCCTACAATGAGCAGTTCTTC
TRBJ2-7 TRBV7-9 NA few CASSSRFDEQYF TGTGCCAGCAGCTCCCGCTTTGATGAGCAGTACTTC
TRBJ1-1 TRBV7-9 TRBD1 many CASSSGQGNEAFF TGTGCCAGCAGCTCGGGACAGGGAAATGAAGCTTTCTTT
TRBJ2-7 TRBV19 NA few CASSIGPNGGYEQYF TGTGCCAGTAGTATCGGCCCCAACGGGGGCTACGAGCAGTACTTC
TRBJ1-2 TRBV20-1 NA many CSARAGDDYGYTF TGCAGTGCTAGAGCAGGGGATGACTATGGCTACACCTTC
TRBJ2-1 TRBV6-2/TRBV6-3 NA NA CASSYENSYNEQFF TGTGCCAGCAGCTATGAAAACAGCTACAATGAGCAGTTCTTC
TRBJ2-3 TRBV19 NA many CASSIGRIDTQYF TGTGCCAGTAGTATTGGACGGATAGATACGCAGTATTTT
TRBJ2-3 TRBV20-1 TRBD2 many CSARVASGSLADTQYF TGCAGTGCTAGAGTGGCTAGCGGATCCCTTGCAGATACGCAGTATTTT
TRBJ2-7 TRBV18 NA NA CASSPPGGPGVYEQYF TGTGCCAGCTCACCACCGGGGGGCCCGGGGGTCTACGAGCAGTACTTC
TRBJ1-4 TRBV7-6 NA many CASSFNHPAGEAPVEKLFF TGTGCCAGCAGCTTTAACCACCCCGCAGGGGAGGCTCCTGTTGAAAAACTGTTTTTT
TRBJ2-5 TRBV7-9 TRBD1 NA CASSKPLEEDRPRFKAQYF TGTGCCAGCAGTAAACCTCTGGAGGAGGACAGGCCACGCTTCAAGGCCCAGTACTTC
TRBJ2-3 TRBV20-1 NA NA CSARERARTDTQYF TGCAGTGCTAGGGAGAGGGCCCGCACAGATACGCAGTATTTT
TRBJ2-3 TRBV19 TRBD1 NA CASFQGADTQYF TGTGCCAGTTTTCAGGGGGCAGATACGCAGTATTTT
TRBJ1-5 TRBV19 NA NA CASSIVPVGAADQPQHF TGTGCCAGTAGTATAGTTCCCGTCGGGGCAGCCGATCAGCCCCAGCATTTT
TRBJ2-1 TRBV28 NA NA CASKPTVSYNEQFF TGTGCCAGCAAACCGACAGTCTCCTACAATGAGCAGTTCTTC
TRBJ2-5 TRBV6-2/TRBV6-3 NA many CASSYLGLIDGETQYF TGTGCCAGCAGTTATCTAGGGTTGATCGATGGAGAGACCCAGTACTTC
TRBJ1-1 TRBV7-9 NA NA CASTAFGPEAFF TGTGCCAGCACGGCTTTTGGGCCTGAAGCTTTCTTT
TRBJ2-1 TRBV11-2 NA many CASSPYPGGTVGNEQFF TGTGCCAGCAGCCCCTACCCAGGAGGGACGGTGGGCAATGAGCAGTTCTTC
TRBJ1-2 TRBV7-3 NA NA CASSIHAQGSGYTF TGTGCCAGCAGCATACACGCACAGGGTAGCGGCTACACCTTC
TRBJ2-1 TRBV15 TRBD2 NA CATSTTSGRSYNEQFF TGTGCCACCAGCACGACTAGCGGGAGGTCCTACAATGAGCAGTTCTTC
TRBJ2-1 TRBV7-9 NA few CASSFGDYNEQFF TGTGCCAGCAGCTTTGGAGACTACAATGAGCAGTTCTTC
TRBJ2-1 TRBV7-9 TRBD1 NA CASSETGGVYNEQLF TGTGCCAGCAGCGAAACAGGGGGAGTCTACAATGAGCAGCTCTTC
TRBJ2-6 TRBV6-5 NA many CASGAVGANVLTF TGTGCCAGCGGAGCGGTCGGGGCCAACGTCCTGACTTTC
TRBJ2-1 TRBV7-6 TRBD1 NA CASSLEADRVASYNEQFF TGTGCCAGCAGCTTAGAAGCGGACAGGGTCGCCTCCTACAATGAGCAGTTCTTC
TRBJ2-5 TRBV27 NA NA CASSFLREAAQETQYF TGTGCCAGCAGTTTCCTGAGAGAGGCAGCCCAAGAGACCCAGTACTTC
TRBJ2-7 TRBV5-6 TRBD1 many CASSSRDSHYEQYF TGTGCCAGCAGCTCAAGGGACAGTCACTACGAGCAGTACTTC
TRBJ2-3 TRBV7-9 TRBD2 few CASSPSGGQDTQYF TGTGCCAGCAGTCCTAGCGGGGGGCAAGATACGCAGTATTTT
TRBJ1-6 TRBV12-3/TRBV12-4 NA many CASSFGVSSPLHF TGTGCCAGCAGTTTTGGGGTAAGCTCACCCCTCCACTTT
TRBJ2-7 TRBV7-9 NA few CASSREQGLSYEQYF TGTGCCAGCAGCCGGGAACAGGGCCTCTCCTACGAGCAGTACTTC